The T cell receptor beta chain under discussion was sequenced for a study of ipilimumab plus nivolumab after autologous stem cell transplantation. On the study more broadly: Median doses per patient: about five ipilimumab, seven to nine nivolumab.

Profiling relied on immunoSEQ multiplex PCR, and the TCRdb table lists in-frame clones only, not all of them. The sample lists fewer than 30,000 clones; roughly 84% were seen once. The length of the CDR3 is 16 residues. Looked up from germline, CDR1 is MGHRA and CDR2 is YSYEKL. V was cut by 0 bases and J by 4 bases, with 15 bases left in between. V is TRBV4-1 and J is TRBJ2-5; a possible D gene is TRBD2 (6 bases). The source is a male donor with diffuse large B-cell lymphoma. Sequencing used PBMCs, obtained in a trial of ipilimumab plus nivolumab as post-transplant consolidation. The DNA for the CDR3 is TGCGCCAGCAGCCAAGATCGGGGGATAGGTGGAGAGACCCAGTACTTC. Translating gives CASSQDRGIGGETQYF.